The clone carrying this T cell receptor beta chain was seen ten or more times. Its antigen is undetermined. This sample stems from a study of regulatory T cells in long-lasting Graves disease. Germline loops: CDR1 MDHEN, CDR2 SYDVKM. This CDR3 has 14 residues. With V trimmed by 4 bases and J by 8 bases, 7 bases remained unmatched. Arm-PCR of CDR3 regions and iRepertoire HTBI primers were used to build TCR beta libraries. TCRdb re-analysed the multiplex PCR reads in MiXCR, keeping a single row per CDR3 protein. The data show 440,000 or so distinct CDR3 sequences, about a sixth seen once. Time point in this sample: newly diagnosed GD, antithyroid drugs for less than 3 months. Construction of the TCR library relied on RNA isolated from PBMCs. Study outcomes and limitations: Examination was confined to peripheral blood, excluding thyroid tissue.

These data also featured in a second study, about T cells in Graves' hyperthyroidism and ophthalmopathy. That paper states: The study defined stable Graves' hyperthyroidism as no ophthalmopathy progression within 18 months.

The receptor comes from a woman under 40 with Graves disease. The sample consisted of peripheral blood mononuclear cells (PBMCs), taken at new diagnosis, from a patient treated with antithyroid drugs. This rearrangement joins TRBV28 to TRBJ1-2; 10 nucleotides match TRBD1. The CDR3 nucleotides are TGTGCCAGCAGTTCTTGGGACAGGGGTGACGGCTACACCTTC. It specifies CASSSWDRGDGYTF.